The present entry profiles one TCR beta chain with its context. Its antigen remains unidentified. The germline gives CDR1 SGHRS, CDR2 YFSETQ. The CDR3 length is 17 residues. The ends lost 2 bases at V and 6 bases at J; junction bases unmatched: 14. The data were produced by immunoSEQ multiplex PCR, yet TCRdb's version contains in-frame clones alone and is incomplete. The sample lists some 600,000 clones, about 95% occurring once. Positively selected for CCR7, the CD45RO-negative cells used as naive CD8 cells excluded terminally differentiated effector memory CD45RA+ cells. This specimen comes from a study of shared clonotypes between healthy human individuals. Overall study findings and caveats: Non-shared clonotypes displayed generation probabilities falling below those of clonotypes present in all four donors.

The specimen was naive CD8+ T cells sorted from blood. This receptor was obtained from a woman aged 25-40 years in good health. The chain carries TRBV5-1 and TRBJ2-7; TRBD2 agrees at 10 bases. The CDR3 spells CASSLNSVAGGSIEQYF. CDR3 nucleotides: TGCGCCAGCAGCTTAAACAGCGTAGCGGGAGGTTCGATCGAGCAGTACTTC.